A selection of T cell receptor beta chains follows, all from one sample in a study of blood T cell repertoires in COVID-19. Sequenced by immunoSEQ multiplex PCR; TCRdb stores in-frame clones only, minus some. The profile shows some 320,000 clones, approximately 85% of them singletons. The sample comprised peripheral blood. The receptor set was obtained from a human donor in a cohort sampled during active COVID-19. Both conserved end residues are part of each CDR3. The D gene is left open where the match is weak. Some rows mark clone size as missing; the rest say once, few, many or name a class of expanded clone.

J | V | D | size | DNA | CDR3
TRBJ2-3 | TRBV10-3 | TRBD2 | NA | TGTGCCATCAGTGAGTCTAGCGGGGTGATAGATACGCAGTATTTT | CAISESSGVIDTQYF
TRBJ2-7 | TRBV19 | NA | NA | TGTGCCAGTAGTATAGTTGGCCCAGGTACCTACGAGCAGTACTTC | CASSIVGPGTYEQYF
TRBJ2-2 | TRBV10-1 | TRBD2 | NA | TGCGCCAGCAGTGGACTAGCGGGGAGCACCGGGGAGCTGTTTTTT | CASSGLAGSTGELFF
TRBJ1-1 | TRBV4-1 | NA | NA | TGCGCCAGCAGGTTCGGAGGGATGCGGGGAATGAACACTGAAGCTTTCTTT | CASRFGGMRGMNTEAFF
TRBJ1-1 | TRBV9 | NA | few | TGTGCCAGCAGCCCTCGCAGGGGTGGGGCTGAAGCTTTCTTT | CASSPRRGGAEAFF
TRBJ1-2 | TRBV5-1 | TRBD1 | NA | TGCGCCAGCAGCTTTGGTAGGGGACAGCGATATGGCTACACCTTC | CASSFGRGQRYGYTF
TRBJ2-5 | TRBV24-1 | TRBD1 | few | TGTGCCACCAGTGATTGGACAGGGGGAAACCAAGAGACCCAGTACTTC | CATSDWTGGNQETQYF
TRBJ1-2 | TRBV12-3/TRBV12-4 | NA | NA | TGTGCCAGCACCGCAGGATACTATGGCTACACCTTC | CASTAGYYGYTF
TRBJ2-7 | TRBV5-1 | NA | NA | TGCGCCAGCAGCTTGGCGAGGGGGGGAGAGCAGTACTTC | CASSLARGGEQYF
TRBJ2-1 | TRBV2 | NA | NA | TGTGCCAGCATCTCGGCACAGGAGTACAATGAGCAGTTCTTC | CASISAQEYNEQFF
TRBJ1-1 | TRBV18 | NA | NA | TGTGCCAGCTCCCGGGGGGATATGAACACTGAAGCTTTCTTT | CASSRGDMNTEAFF
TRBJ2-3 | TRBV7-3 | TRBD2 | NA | TGTGCCAGCAGCCTCTATAGCGGGGGGCCATACACAGATACGCAGTATTTT | CASSLYSGGPYTDTQYF
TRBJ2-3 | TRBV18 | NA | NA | TGTGCCAGCTCCTTGACAGATACGCAGTATTTT | CASSLTDTQYF
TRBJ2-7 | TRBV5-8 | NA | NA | TGTGCCAGCAGCCCACTAGTTGCACTCTACGAGCAGTACTTC | CASSPLVALYEQYF
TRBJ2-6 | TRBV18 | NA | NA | TGTGCCAGCTCAGTAGACTCTGGGGCCAACGTCCTGACTTTC | CASSVDSGANVLTF
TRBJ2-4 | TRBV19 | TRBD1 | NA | TGTGCCAGTAGTATCGGGACAGGGCAAGCCAAAAACATTCAGTACTTC | CASSIGTGQAKNIQYF
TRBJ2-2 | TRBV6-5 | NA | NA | TGTGCCAGCCGTCGGGGGTGGGCCGGGGAGCTGTTTTTT | CASRRGWAGELFF
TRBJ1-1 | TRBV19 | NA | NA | TGTGCCAGTAGTATAGCGCCCGCCTATGAAGCTTTCTTT | CASSIAPAYEAFF
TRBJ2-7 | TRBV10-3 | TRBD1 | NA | TGTGCCATCAGTGCCCTCCAAGGGACAGGGAGGGTCTACGAGCAGTACTTC | CAISALQGTGRVYEQYF
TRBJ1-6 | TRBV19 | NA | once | TGTGCCAGTAGTATGGGGCAACAGTATAATTCACCCCTCCACTTT | CASSMGQQYNSPLHF
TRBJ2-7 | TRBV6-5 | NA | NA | TGTGCCAGCAGTCTGGCGGTTGACTACGAGCAGTACTTC | CASSLAVDYEQYF
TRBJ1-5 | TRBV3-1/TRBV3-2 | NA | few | TGTGCCAGCAGCCCCCAGGTGGGTGGTCAGCCCCAGCATTTT | CASSPQVGGQPQHF
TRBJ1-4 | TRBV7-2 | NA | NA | TGTGCCAGCAGCTGGCCTCGACTTGCAACTAATGAAAAACTGTTTTTT | CASSWPRLATNEKLFF
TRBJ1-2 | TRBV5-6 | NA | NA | TGTGCCAGCAGCTTGGGACAGGCTAACTATGGCTACACCTTC | CASSLGQANYGYTF
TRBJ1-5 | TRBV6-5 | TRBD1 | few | TGTGCCAGCAGACCCACAGGGGGCGATCAGCCCCAGCATTTT | CASRPTGGDQPQHF
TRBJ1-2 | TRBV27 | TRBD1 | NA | TGTGCCAGCAGTTTAGGGACAGGGTATGGCTACACCTTC | CASSLGTGYGYTF
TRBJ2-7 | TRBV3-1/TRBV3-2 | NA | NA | TGTGCCAGCAGCCAAGTAAACTACGAGCAGTACTTC | CASSQVNYEQYF
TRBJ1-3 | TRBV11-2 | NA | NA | TGTGCCAGCAGCCCACGAACATCGGGAGGAAACACCATATATTTT | CASSPRTSGGNTIYF
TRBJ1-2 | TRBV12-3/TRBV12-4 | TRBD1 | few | TGTGCCAGCAGCCCCCGGGACAGGGTTGGCTACACCTTC | CASSPRDRVGYTF
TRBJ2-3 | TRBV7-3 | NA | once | TGTGCCAGCAGCTTAGGAGGTGGAGGAGATACGCAGTATTTT | CASSLGGGGDTQYF
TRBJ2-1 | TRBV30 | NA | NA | TGTGCCTGGAGTTCCCGCAATGAGCAGTTCTTC | CAWSSRNEQFF
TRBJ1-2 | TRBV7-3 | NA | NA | TGTGCCAGCAGCTTAACTGAGTCGGGGGGCTACACCTTC | CASSLTESGGYTF
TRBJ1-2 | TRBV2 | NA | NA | TGTGCCAGCAGGCTGGGCACCGACTATGGCTACACCTTC | CASRLGTDYGYTF
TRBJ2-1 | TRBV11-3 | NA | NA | TGTGCCAGCAGCTTAGAAGCCCAAAACAATGAGCAGTTCTTC | CASSLEAQNNEQFF
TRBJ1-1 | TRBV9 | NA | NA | TGTGCCAGCAGCGTGGACAGCCCCCGAACTGAAGCTTTCTTT | CASSVDSPRTEAFF
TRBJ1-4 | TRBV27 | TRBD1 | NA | TGTGCCAGCTCAGGGGGCGCGGATGAAAAACTGTTTTTT | CASSGGADEKLFF
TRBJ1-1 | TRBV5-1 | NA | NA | TGCGCCAGCAGCTTGGCCCGGGGGAACACTGAAGCTTTCTTT | CASSLARGNTEAFF
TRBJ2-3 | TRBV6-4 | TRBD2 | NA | TGTGCCAGCAGTGAGGGACTAGACGGCACAGATACGCAGTATTTT | CASSEGLDGTDTQYF
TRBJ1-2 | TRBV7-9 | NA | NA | TGTGCCAGCAGCTTGGGAGAACCGCACTATGGCTACACCTTC | CASSLGEPHYGYTF
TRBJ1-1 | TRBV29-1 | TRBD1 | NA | TGCAGCGTTGAGGGGGACAGGGGGAACGAAGCTTTCTTT | CSVEGDRGNEAFF
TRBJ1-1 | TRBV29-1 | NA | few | TGCAGCGTTGAGTCTGGGGGCGCGGCTGAAGCTTTCTTT | CSVESGGAAEAFF
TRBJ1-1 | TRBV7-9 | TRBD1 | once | TGTGCCAGCAGCTTGGGACAGGAAGCTTTCTTT | CASSLGQEAFF
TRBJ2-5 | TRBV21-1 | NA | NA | TGTGCCAGCAGCAAGCGGGGTAGGGAGACCCAGTACTTC | CASSKRGRETQYF
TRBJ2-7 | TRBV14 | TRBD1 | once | TGTGCCAGCAGCGAAACAGGGGTTTTCGAGCAGTACTTC | CASSETGVFEQYF
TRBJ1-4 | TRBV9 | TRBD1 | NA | TGTGCCAGCAGCGTAGCCGGGACAGGGAAAGAAAAACTGTTTTTT | CASSVAGTGKEKLFF
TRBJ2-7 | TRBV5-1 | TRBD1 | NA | TGCGCCAGCAGCTGGGGACAGGGGAGCTACGAGCAGTACTTC | CASSWGQGSYEQYF
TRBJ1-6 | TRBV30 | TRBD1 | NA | TGTGCCTGGAGTGACCGACAGGGAAGCTCCTATAATTCACCCCTCCACTTT | CAWSDRQGSSYNSPLHF
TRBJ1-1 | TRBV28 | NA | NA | TGTGCCAGCAGACTCCAGGATGAAGCTTTCTTT | CASRLQDEAFF
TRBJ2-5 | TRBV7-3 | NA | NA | TGTGCCAGCAGCTTAACTGCTAGTTCGGGGGAAGAGACCCAGTACTTC | CASSLTASSGEETQYF
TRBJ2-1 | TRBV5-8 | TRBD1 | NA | TGTGCCAGCAGCTTGACAGGGGGCTTCTACAATGAGCAGTTCTTC | CASSLTGGFYNEQFF
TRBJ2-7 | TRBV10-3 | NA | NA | TGTGCCATCAGTGACCCGTACCTTCTTAGCTCCTACGAGCAGTACTTC | CAISDPYLLSSYEQYF
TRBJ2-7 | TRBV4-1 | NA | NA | TGCGCCAGCAGCCAAGGACCACAGGCCTACGAGCAGTACTTC | CASSQGPQAYEQYF
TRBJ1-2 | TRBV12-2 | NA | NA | NA | CASRFGTGSQEVYGYTF
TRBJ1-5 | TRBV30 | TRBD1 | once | TGTGCCTGGAGTGTAAAACTACCTGGGACAGGGGTCAATCAGCCCCAGCATTTT | CAWSVKLPGTGVNQPQHF